What follows is one TCR beta chain and its context. The germline V and J ends were trimmed by 0 bases and 8 bases, with 17 bases remaining between them. Germline V gene data show CDR1 as SGHVS and CDR2 as FNYEAQ. The CDR3 is 16 amino acids. The entry originates in a study of identical twins. MiXCR was run by TCRdb on the 5' RACE reads, yielding one entry per CDR3 protein. Of fewer than 250,000 distinct CDR3 sequences listed, 5.5% to 7% were seen once; the top ten hold roughly 3.6%. In addition, the sample was reused for a study of yellow fever vaccine responses in identical twins.

The clonotype originates from a woman under 30 in good health. Sample: memory (CD45RO+) T cells sorted from blood. The chain uses TRBV7-6 and TRBJ2-1; D may be TRBD2 (7 bases). CDR3 loop: CASSLALGGGLYEQFF. The CDR3 DNA sequence: TGTGCCAGCAGCTTAGCGCTGGGGGGGGGCCTATATGAGCAGTTCTTC.